The subject of this entry is one T cell receptor beta chain. No antigen is known for it. The data derive from a study of T cell repertoires in cytomegalovirus infection. Findings and limits, study-wide: Pooled public TCR beta family frequency picked out CMV carriers with the relevant HLA.

J lost 3 bases, V lost 2 bases, and 4 bases had no gene match. The CDR3 covers 14 residues. Germline V gene sequence: CDR1 SGHVT, CDR2 SQSDAQ. TCRdb reprocessed the reads with MiXCR, giving one entry per CDR3 protein. The sample contains 50,000 or so distinct CDR3 sequences, roughly 20% of which appear only once. The gene calls are TRBV7-4 and TRBJ2-7; 7 bases line up with TRBD1. The sequencing sample was made of PBMCs, sequenced either directly or after in vitro stimulation (not recorded which). This TCR was sampled from a human donor in good health (CMV status not recorded). Some clones in this sample may be carry-over from other donors' samples. This CDR3 reads CASSLRGPRYEQYF. CDR3 in DNA: TGTGCCAGCAGCTTAAGGGGGCCCCGCTACGAGCAGTACTTC.